These T cell receptor beta chains were read from a single sample in a study of PD-1 blockade in classical Hodgkin lymphoma. Data came from immunoSEQ multiplex PCR; TCRdb stores just in-frame clones and leaves some out. Among about 97,000 clones listed, roughly 88% were seen once. Sample: peripheral blood mononuclear cells (PBMCs), taken at baseline. The receptors stem from a human donor with classical Hodgkin lymphoma. Each CDR3 is given without its conserved first and last residue. Clone size is given for some rows only: seen once, a few or many times, or a class if the clone is expanded.

TRBJ2-1 | TRBV10-3 | few | AISDFNNEQF
TRBJ2-5 | TRBV5-8 | . | ASSGTGSLNLETQY
TRBJ2-7 | TRBV11-2 | . | ASSLDLISTRANYEQY
TRBJ1-1 | TRBV5-1 | . | ASSLLFMENTEAF
TRBJ1-2 | TRBV6-5 | . | ASLGHDNYGYT
TRBJ2-5 | TRBV5-6 | . | ASSRTGVWEQY
TRBJ2-7 | TRBV7-2 | . | ASSLRGTSGSYEQY
TRBJ2-5 | TRBV6-5 | . | ASSYSGGYQETQY
TRBJ1-1 | TRBV11-2 | . | ASRGPRVNTEAF
TRBJ2-7 | TRBV5-6 | . | ASSLVGQFYEQY
TRBJ2-1 | TRBV10-3 | . | AISGNRENEQF
TRBJ2-7 | TRBV28 | . | ASTVNRVYEQY
TRBJ1-1 | TRBV10-3 | . | AISGWGNTEAF
TRBJ2-7 | TRBV10-3 | . | AISESLAGTPDEQY
TRBJ1-2 | TRBV9 | . | ASSPQGALEGYT
TRBJ1-1 | TRBV11-1 | . | ASSFGGGGVIAEAF
TRBJ1-5 | TRBV6-1 | . | ASSGGGTGQNQPQH
TRBJ2-1 | TRBV25-1 | . | ACTGSGSYNEQF
TRBJ1-1 | TRBV6-6 | . | ASRGDRGVTEAF
TRBJ2-7 | TRBV28 | . | ASSLSNARAQY
TRBJ2-1 | TRBV19 | . | ASSIPRAGTSGRASGNEQF
TRBJ2-7 | TRBV6-1 | few | ASREAVAAYEQY
TRBJ1-5 | TRBV20-1 | . | SAREGQPQH
TRBJ2-3 | TRBV5-5 | . | ASSRGLAGANTDTQY
TRBJ1-6 | TRBV29-1 | . | SVRTGDNSPLH
TRBJ2-2 | TRBV2 | few | ASSVAGELF
TRBJ2-5 | TRBV12-5 | . | ASAAAQETQY
TRBJ1-3 | TRBV28 | few | ASYSYRGRVDTIY
TRBJ2-2 | TRBV10-3 | . | AISEVEGSTGELF
TRBJ2-7 | TRBV2 | few | ASSEGLAYEQY
TRBJ2-7 | TRBV10-1 | . | ATPPLAGGPQGYEQY
TRBJ2-7 | TRBV7-2 | . | ASSLQVTTYEQY
TRBJ2-7 | TRBV18 | . | ASSPSQGLAGEGKQY
TRBJ2-1 | TRBV6-6 | . | ASSYPTGGVNEQF
TRBJ1-2 | TRBV19 | . | ASTPVRAGGGYT
TRBJ1-4 | TRBV5-4 | once | ASSLSPSRNEKLF
TRBJ2-4 | TRBV30 | once | AWSVGVANIQY
TRBJ2-1 | TRBV7-2 | . | ASSLAAMSYNEQF
TRBJ2-7 | TRBV18 | . | ASSPGQGKGGREQY
TRBJ1-2 | TRBV19 | . | ASTRGGAYGYT
TRBJ1-1 | TRBV6-1 | . | ASREPGRGQEAF
TRBJ2-3 | TRBV4-3 | once | ASSYQAGVQSTDTQY
TRBJ1-2 | TRBV6-5 | few | ASSRDSYGYT
TRBJ1-1 | TRBV18 | . | ASSRTSGQGGGGTEAF
TRBJ2-6 | TRBV5-1 | . | ASSLHGLKVRPGANVLT
TRBJ2-7 | TRBV2 | . | ASMFPRTYEQY
TRBJ1-1 | TRBV28 | . | ASSFIQVAEAF
TRBJ1-2 | TRBV29-1 | . | SVEVGGESYGYT
TRBJ1-5 | TRBV9 | few | ASSVEGGPNQPQH
TRBJ2-3 | TRBV5-1 | . | ASSLGQITDTQY
TRBJ2-1 | TRBV7-2 | . | ASTKRGRPSSYNEQF
TRBJ2-3 | TRBV5-6 | . | ASSPGRTSTDTQY